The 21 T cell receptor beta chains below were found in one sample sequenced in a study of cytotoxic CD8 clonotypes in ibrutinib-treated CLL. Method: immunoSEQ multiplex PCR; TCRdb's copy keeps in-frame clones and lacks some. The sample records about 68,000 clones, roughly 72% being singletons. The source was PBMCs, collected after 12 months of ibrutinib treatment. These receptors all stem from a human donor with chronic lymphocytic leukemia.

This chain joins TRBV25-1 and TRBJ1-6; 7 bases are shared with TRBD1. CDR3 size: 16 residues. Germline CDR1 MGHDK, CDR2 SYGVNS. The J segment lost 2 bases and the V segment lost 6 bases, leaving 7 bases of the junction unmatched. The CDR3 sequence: CASSSTGETYNSPLHF. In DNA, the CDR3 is TGTGCCAGCAGCTCCACAGGGGAAACCTATAATTCACCCCTCCACTTT.

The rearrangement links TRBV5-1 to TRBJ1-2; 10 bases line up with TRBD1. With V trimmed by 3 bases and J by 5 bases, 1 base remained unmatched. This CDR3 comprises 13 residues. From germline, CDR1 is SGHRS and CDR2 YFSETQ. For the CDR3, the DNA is TGCGCCAGCAGCTCGGGACAGGGGTATGGCTACACCTTC. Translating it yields CASSSGQGYGYTF.

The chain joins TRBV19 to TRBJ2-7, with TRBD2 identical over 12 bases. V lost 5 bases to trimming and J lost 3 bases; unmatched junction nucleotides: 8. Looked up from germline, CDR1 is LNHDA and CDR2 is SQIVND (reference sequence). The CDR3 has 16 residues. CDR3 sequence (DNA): TGTGCCAGTAGTCTCGGCTGGACTAGCGGGGACTACGAGCAGTACTTC. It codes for CASSLGWTSGDYEQYF.

The CDR3 is CASSQDSGGPNTQYF. The CDR3 nucleotides are TGCGCCAGCAGCCAAGATAGCGGGGGGCCGAATACGCAGTATTTT. The chain joins TRBV4-3 to TRBJ2-3; 10 bases agree with TRBD2. Trimming cost V 0 bases and J 7 bases; bases outside gene matches: 4. The CDR3 loop spans 15 amino acids. Germline V gene sequence: CDR1 LGHNA, CDR2 YSLEER.

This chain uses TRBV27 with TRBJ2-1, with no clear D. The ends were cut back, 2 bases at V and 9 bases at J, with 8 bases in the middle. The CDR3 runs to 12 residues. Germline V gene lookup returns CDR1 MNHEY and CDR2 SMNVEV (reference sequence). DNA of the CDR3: TGTGCCAGCAGTTTACAGTTAGGTGAGCAGTTCTTC. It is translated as CASSLQLGEQFF.

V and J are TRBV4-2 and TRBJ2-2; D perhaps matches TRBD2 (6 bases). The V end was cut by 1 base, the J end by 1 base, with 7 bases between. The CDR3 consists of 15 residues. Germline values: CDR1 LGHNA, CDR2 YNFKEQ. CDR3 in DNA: TGTGCCAGCAGCCAAGGTAGCGGGAACACCGGGGAGCTGTTTTTT. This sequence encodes CASSQGSGNTGELFF.

The CDR3 reads CASSLNPGAGEQFF. The CDR3 nucleotides are TGTGCCAGCAGCTTAAACCCGGGGGCTGGAGAGCAGTTCTTC. The chain couples TRBV7-3 to TRBJ2-1; D is tentatively TRBD1 or TRBD2 (6 bases each). Germline lookup yields CDR1 SGHTA and CDR2 FQGTGA. The CDR3 spans 14 residues. Trimming shortened V by 1 base and J by 10 bases, and 14 bases separated the two germline ends.

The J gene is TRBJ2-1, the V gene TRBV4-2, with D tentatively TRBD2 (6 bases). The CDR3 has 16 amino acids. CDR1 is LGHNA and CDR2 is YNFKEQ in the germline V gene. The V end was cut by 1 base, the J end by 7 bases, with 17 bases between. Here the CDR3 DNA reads TGTGCCAGCAGCCAAGGCGTTTCGGCTAGCGTAAATGAGCAGTTCTTC. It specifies CASSQGVSASVNEQFF.

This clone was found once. The CDR3 spells CASSKQGDNYEQYF. The CDR3 DNA follows: TGTGCCAGCAGTAAACAGGGGGATAACTACGAGCAGTACTTC. The V gene is TRBV6-6, the J gene TRBJ2-7; 8 bases agree with TRBD1. Germline V gene lookup returns CDR1 MNHNY and CDR2 SVGAGI (reference sequence). Germline trimming cut 5 bases from V and 3 bases from J; bases unmatched to any gene: 6. The CDR3 sequence is 14 residues long.

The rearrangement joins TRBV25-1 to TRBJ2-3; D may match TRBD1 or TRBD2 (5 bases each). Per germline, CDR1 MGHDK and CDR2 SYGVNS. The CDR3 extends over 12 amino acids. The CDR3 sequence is CAAQRGRNTQYF. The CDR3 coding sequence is TGTGCAGCCCAAAGGGGACGCAATACGCAGTATTTT.

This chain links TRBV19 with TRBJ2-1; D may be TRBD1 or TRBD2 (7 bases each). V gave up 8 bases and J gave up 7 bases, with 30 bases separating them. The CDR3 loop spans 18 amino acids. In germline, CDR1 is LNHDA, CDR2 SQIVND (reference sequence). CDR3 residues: CASFMTSKGASGANEQFF. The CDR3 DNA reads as TGTGCCAGTTTTATGACTAGCAAGGGGGCCTCCGGGGCGAATGAGCAGTTCTTC.

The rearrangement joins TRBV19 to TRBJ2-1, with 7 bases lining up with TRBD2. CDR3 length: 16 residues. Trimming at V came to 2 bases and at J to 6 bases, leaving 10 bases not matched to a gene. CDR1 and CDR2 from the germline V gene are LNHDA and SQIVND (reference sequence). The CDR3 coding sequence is TGTGCCAGTAGTATACCTGGGCGGGGCGGGGGCAATGAGCAGTTCTTC. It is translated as CASSIPGRGGGNEQFF.

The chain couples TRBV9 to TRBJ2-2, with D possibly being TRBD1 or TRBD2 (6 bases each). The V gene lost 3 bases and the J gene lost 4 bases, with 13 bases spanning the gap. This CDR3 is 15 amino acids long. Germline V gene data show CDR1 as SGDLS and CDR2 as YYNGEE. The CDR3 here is CASSEVGGPTGELFF. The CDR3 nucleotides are TGTGCCAGCAGCGAGGTCGGGGGCCCCACCGGGGAGCTGTTTTTT.

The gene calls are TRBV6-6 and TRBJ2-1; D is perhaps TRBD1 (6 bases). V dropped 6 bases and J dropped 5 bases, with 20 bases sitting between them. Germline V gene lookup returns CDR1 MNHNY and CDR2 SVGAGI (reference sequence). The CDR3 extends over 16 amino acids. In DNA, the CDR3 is TGTGCCAGCAGCCCTAAAGGGGCAGGGGTCAACAATGAGCAGTTCTTC. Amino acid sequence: CASSPKGAGVNNEQFF.

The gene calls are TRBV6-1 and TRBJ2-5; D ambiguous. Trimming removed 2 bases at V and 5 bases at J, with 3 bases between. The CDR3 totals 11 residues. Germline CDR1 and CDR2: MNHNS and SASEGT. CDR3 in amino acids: CASSERETQYF. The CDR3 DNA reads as TGTGCCAGCAGTGAACGGGAGACCCAGTACTTC.

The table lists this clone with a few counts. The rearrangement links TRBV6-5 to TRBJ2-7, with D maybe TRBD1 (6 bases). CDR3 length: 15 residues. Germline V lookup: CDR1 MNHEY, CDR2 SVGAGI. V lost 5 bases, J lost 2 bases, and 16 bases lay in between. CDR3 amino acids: CASSPQQGSPYEQYF. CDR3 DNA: TGTGCCAGCAGTCCCCAACAGGGCTCGCCCTACGAGCAGTACTTC.

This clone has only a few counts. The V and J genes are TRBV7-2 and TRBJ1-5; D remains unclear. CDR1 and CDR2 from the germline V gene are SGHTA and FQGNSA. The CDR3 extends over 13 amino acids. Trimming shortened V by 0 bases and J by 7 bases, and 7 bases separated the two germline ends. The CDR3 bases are TGTGCCAGCAGCTTAGCGTGGGGACAGCCCCAGCATTTT. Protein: CASSLAWGQPQHF.

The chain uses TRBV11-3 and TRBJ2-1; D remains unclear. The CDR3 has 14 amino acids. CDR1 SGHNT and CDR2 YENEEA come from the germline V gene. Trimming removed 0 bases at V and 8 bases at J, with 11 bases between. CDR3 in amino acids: CASSLEFSTDEQFF. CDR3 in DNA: TGTGCCAGCAGCTTAGAATTTAGCACCGATGAGCAGTTCTTC.

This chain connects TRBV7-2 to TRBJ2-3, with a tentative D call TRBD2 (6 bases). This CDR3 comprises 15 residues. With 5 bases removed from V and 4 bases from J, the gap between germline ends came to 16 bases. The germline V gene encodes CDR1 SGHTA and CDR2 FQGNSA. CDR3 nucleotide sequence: TGTGCCAGCAGCCCCCCGGGAGCGGGCCCAGATACGCAGTATTTT. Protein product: CASSPPGAGPDTQYF.

The CDR3 spells CAGLGGGSNEQYF. CDR3 nucleotide sequence: TGTGCCGGACTTGGTGGGGGGTCCAACGAGCAGTACTTC. V usage is TRBV30 and J usage is TRBJ2-7; tentative D call: TRBD2 (6 bases). The CDR3 loop spans 13 amino acids. The V end lost 8 bases, the J end lost 5 bases, and 19 bases lay between the germline ends. Per the germline V gene, CDR1 is GTSNPN and CDR2 is SVGIG (reference sequence).

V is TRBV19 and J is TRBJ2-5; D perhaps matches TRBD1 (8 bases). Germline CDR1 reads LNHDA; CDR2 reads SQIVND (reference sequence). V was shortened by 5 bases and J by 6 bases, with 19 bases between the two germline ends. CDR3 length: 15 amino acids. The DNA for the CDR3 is TGTGCCAGTAGTCAAACAGGGGGAGGGGTGAAGACCCAGTACTTC. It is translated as CASSQTGGGVKTQYF.